These 30 T cell receptor beta chains came from one sample sequenced in a study of cytomegalovirus exposure and HLA in healthy donors. Sequencing was performed with immunoSEQ multiplex PCR; in TCRdb, only in-frame clones are kept and a portion is missing. The sample yields more than 110,000 clones, 88% seen once. The source material was PBMCs. The receptors shown here come from a woman under 30 in good health and CMV-seropositive.

J is TRBJ2-7 and V is TRBV28; tentatively, D is TRBD1 (6 bases). V was trimmed by 2 bases and J by 5 bases, leaving 16 bases between them. This CDR3 region has 15 residues. Germline V CDR1 and CDR2: MDHEN, SYDVKM. CDR3 bases: TGTGCCAGCAGTTTAATGGAATCAGGGGTCGACGAGCAGTACTTC. Encoded protein: CASSLMESGVDEQYF.

This clone was seen once. This chain links TRBV5-4 with TRBJ2-7, with 7 bases fitting TRBD2. The ends lost 0 bases at V and 4 bases at J; junction bases unmatched: 4. The germline gives CDR1 SGHNT, CDR2 YYREEE (reference sequence). This CDR3 is built from 14 residues. The CDR3 coding sequence is TGTGCCAGCAGCTTGGGTTTGGGGGGGTACGAGCAGTACTTC. Protein product: CASSLGLGGYEQYF.

The CDR3 sequence is CASSRTGGNSPLHF. The DNA for the CDR3 is TGTGCCAGCAGTAGGACAGGGGGGAATTCACCCCTCCACTTT. The chain combines TRBV27 with TRBJ1-6; TRBD1 matches at 10 bases. After removal of 5 bases from V and 7 bases from J, the junction contained 2 bases not matched to a gene. Germline CDR1 reads MNHEY; CDR2 reads SMNVEV (reference sequence). CDR3 length equals 14 residues.

V is TRBV5-4 and J is TRBJ1-1; 11 bases are a match to TRBD1. V trimming: 3 bases; J trimming: 12 bases; junction bases outside the gene matches: 7. The CDR3 extends over 13 amino acids. Germline V gene data show CDR1 as SGHNT and CDR2 as YYREEE (reference sequence). The CDR3 spells CASSWTGGEGPFF. The CDR3 DNA sequence: TGTGCCAGCAGCTGGACAGGGGGCGAGGGACCTTTCTTT.

The rearrangement links TRBV28 to TRBJ1-2; the match to TRBD1 covers 12 bases. This CDR3 region has 17 residues. The ends lost 4 bases at V and 1 base at J; junction bases unmatched: 7. Germline-derived CDR1 and CDR2 are MDHEN and SYDVKM. The CDR3 reads CASSSDRDRGLNYGYTF. The CDR3, as DNA: TGTGCCAGCAGTTCTGATCGGGACAGGGGGCTTAACTATGGCTACACCTTC.

V and J are TRBV28 and TRBJ1-2; D might be TRBD1 (6 bases). Trimming removed 5 bases from V and 1 base from J, with 17 bases in between. Germline V gives CDR1 MDHEN, CDR2 SYDVKM. This CDR3 spans 16 amino acids. CDR3: CASSPPPTGINYGYTF. CDR3 nucleotide sequence: TGTGCCAGCAGTCCCCCACCAACAGGGATTAACTATGGCTACACCTTC.

The V and J genes are TRBV7-9 and TRBJ2-3, with no clear D. The CDR3 is 13 residues long. V was clipped by 0 bases and J by 8 bases, with 9 bases between them. From germline, CDR1 is SEHNR and CDR2 FQNEAQ (reference sequence). CDR3 amino acids: CASSLAQEGTQYF. CDR3 nucleotides: TGTGCCAGCAGCTTAGCCCAGGAAGGTACGCAGTATTTT.

J is TRBJ2-7 and V is TRBV10-2; 12 nucleotides line up with TRBD1. Germline V gives CDR1 WSHSY, CDR2 SAAADI. The CDR3 has 15 amino acids. J was trimmed by 2 bases and V by 7 bases; bases with no gene match: 6. CDR3 loop: CASTYGTGGAYEQYF. CDR3 nucleotides: TGCGCCAGCACTTACGGGACAGGGGGCGCCTACGAGCAGTACTTC.

The chain is built from TRBV7-8 and TRBJ2-5, with 7 nucleotides matching TRBD2. V trimming: 3 bases; J trimming: 4 bases; junction bases outside the gene matches: 2. This CDR3 contains 13 residues. The germline gives CDR1 SGHVS, CDR2 FQNEAQ. The CDR3 DNA reads as TGTGCCAGCAGCTTCGGCGGGAGAGAGACCCAGTACTTC. Protein: CASSFGGRETQYF.

The chain couples TRBV28 to TRBJ2-1; 8 bases map to TRBD2. The CDR3 is 16 amino acids. The V gene end was trimmed by 6 bases and the J gene end by 3 bases; junction bases not matched to a gene: 10. From germline, CDR1 is MDHEN and CDR2 SYDVKM. The CDR3 bases are TGTGCCAGCAGCGGCGGGGGGACGGGGATCTACAATGAGCAGTTCTTC. As protein: CASSGGGTGIYNEQFF.

The rearrangement links TRBV2 to TRBJ1-6, with D possibly matching TRBD1 (5 bases). The CDR3 has 16 residues. Germline lookup yields CDR1 SNHLY and CDR2 FYNNEI. V dropped 1 base and J dropped 8 bases, with 15 bases sitting between them. The CDR3 region has the DNA TGTGCCAGCAGTGAAGGCAGGGCTTCGTTGTATTCACCCCTCCACTTT. As protein: CASSEGRASLYSPLHF.

As regards this clone: This sample also contains other DNA sequences that code for the same CDR3. The J gene is TRBJ1-1, the V gene TRBV7-9; D is ambiguous. With 2 bases removed from V and 2 bases from J, the gap between germline ends came to 6 bases. CDR3 length equals 13 residues. Germline-derived CDR1 and CDR2 are SEHNR and FQNEAQ (reference sequence). CDR3 nucleotide sequence: TGTGCCAGCAGCTTACAGGCTAACACTGAAGCTTTCTTT. This encodes CASSLQANTEAFF.

The CDR3 is CASSVQGGLANEKLFF. DNA for the CDR3: TGTGCCAGCAGCGTACAGGGTGGTTTAGCTAATGAAAAACTGTTTTTT. V usage is TRBV9 and J usage is TRBJ1-4; possible D gene TRBD1, 5 bases. This CDR3 region has 16 residues. Trimming took 1 base from V and 3 from J, leaving 13 bases between them. The germline V gene encodes CDR1 SGDLS and CDR2 YYNGEE.

The rearrangement joins TRBV11-2 to TRBJ1-1; no firm D call. Deletions cut 1 base from V and 0 bases from J, with 12 bases between. CDR3 length equals 16 residues. CDR1 is SGHAT, CDR2 FQNNGV, per germline. CDR3: CASSLVLMGMNTEAFF. In nucleotides, the CDR3 is TGTGCCAGCAGCTTAGTATTAATGGGCATGAACACTGAAGCTTTCTTT.

The chain has TRBV10-3 and TRBJ2-7; D unclear. The V and J ends lost 2 bases and 0 bases respectively, with 11 bases between them. CDR3 size: 15 residues. Germline V gene sequence: CDR1 ENHRY, CDR2 SYGVKD. For the CDR3, the DNA is TGTGCCATCAGTGAGGGCGGTTCAAGCTCCTACGAGCAGTACTTC. As protein: CAISEGGSSSYEQYF.

This chain uses TRBV6-5 with TRBJ1-6, with a tentative D call TRBD1 (6 bases). The V gene's germline CDR1 is MNHEY and CDR2 SVGAGI. V gave up 2 bases and J gave up 4 bases, with 12 bases separating them. CDR3 length: 16 amino acids. CDR3 sequence (DNA): TGTGCCAGCAGTTACACCTGGGACACTTATAATTCACCCCTCCACTTT. It specifies CASSYTWDTYNSPLHF.

The chain recombines TRBV28 with TRBJ1-2; D is unclear. Trimming took 6 bases from V and 2 from J, leaving 10 bases between them. Germline V gives CDR1 MDHEN, CDR2 SYDVKM. The CDR3 has 13 residues. The CDR3 protein is CASRSGTNYGYTF. The CDR3 DNA reads as TGTGCCAGCAGGAGCGGTACCAACTATGGCTACACCTTC.

The chain links TRBV21-1 to TRBJ2-7; the table's D call, TRBD2, has no DNA check behind it. TRBV21-1 is deemed a pseudogene. This CDR3 spans 19 amino acids. The CDR3 loop is CASSKKEGTSGIRAYEQYF. CDR3 bases: TGTGCCAGCAGCAAAAAGGAGGGGACTAGCGGGATAAGGGCCTACGAGCAGTACTTC.

V and J are TRBV27 and TRBJ2-5; 9 bases map to TRBD2. From germline, CDR1 is MNHEY and CDR2 SMNVEV (reference sequence). The CDR3 is 13 amino acids. With V trimmed by 7 bases and J by 5 bases, 5 bases remained unmatched. The CDR3 here is CASKPRGGETQYF. As DNA, the CDR3 is TGTGCCAGCAAGCCGCGGGGGGGTGAGACCCAGTACTTC.

This clone has only a few counts. This chain uses TRBV7-3 with TRBJ2-2; 10 bases are a match to TRBD2. This CDR3 is 15 amino acids long. Germline V gene lookup returns CDR1 SGHTA and CDR2 FQGTGA. Trimming removed 5 bases from V and 4 bases from J; junction bases left unmatched: 4. CDR3 sequence (DNA): TGTGCCAGCAGCCCAACTAGCGGGACCACCGGGGAGCTGTTTTTT. Encoded protein: CASSPTSGTTGELFF.

The chain joins TRBV29-1 to TRBJ2-7; 10 bases align to TRBD1. The CDR3 length is 13 residues. The trim removed 7 bases at V and 2 bases at J, leaving 5 bases unmatched. Germline V lookup: CDR1 SQVTM, CDR2 ANQGSEA. The DNA for the CDR3 is TGCAGCGCCCGGACAGGGGGAGCCTACGAGCAGTACTTC. Residues: CSARTGGAYEQYF.

This rearrangement joins TRBV5-1 to TRBJ2-1; TRBD2 matches at 8 bases. The germline CDR1 and CDR2 sequences are SGHRS and YFSETQ. J lost 0 bases, V lost 1 base, and 6 bases had no gene match. This CDR3 is 17 amino acids long. DNA for the CDR3: TGCGCCAGCAGCTTGAGGATTGGGACTAGCTCCTACAATGAGCAGTTCTTC. This translates into CASSLRIGTSSYNEQFF. Looking up the rest from reference TRBV5-1 and TRBJ2-1 gives the full variable domain: KAGVTQTPRYLIKTRGQQVTLSCSPISGHRSVSWYQQTPGQGLQFLFEYFSETQRNKGNFPGRFSGRQFSNSRSEMNVSTLELGDSALYLCASSLRIGTSSYNEQFFGPGTRLTVL.

The chain is built from TRBV6-5 and TRBJ1-1; 7 nucleotides match TRBD1. Per germline, CDR1 MNHEY and CDR2 SVGAGI. The CDR3 length is 15 residues. V shed 2 bases and J 0 bases; nucleotides not matched to a gene: 3. CDR3 residues: CASSYGGQVNTEAFF. CDR3 sequence (DNA): TGTGCCAGCAGTTACGGAGGACAGGTGAACACTGAAGCTTTCTTT.

This chain's CDR3 is CASSGAQGQGAYGSNQPQHF. For the CDR3, the DNA is TGTGCCAGCAGTGGGGCTCAGGGACAGGGGGCCTATGGAAGCAATCAGCCCCAGCATTTT. The J gene is TRBJ1-5, the V gene TRBV2, with 12 bases matching TRBD1. This CDR3 has 20 residues. Germline CDR1 and CDR2: SNHLY and FYNNEI. After removal of 4 bases from V and 1 base from J, the junction contained 14 bases not matched to a gene.

The chain links TRBV29-1 to TRBJ1-1; weak D call: TRBD1 (5 bases). The CDR3 consists of 14 residues. In germline, CDR1 is SQVTM, CDR2 ANQGSEA. The V end lost 5 bases, the J end lost 5 bases, and 18 bases lay between the germline ends. The DNA of the CDR3 is TGCAGCGTTCCCTCCGGGACTTCGGGGACTGAAGCTTTCTTT. Protein: CSVPSGTSGTEAFF.

This clone was detected only once. The chain has TRBV9 and TRBJ2-1, with 7 nucleotides matching TRBD1. V shed 0 bases, J shed 1 base, and the junction held 4 bases outside the gene matches. The CDR3 totals 16 residues. Germline V lookup: CDR1 SGDLS, CDR2 YYNGEE. For the CDR3, the DNA is TGTGCCAGCAGCGTAGGGGACAGAGGATCCTACAATGAGCAGTTCTTC. Amino acids: CASSVGDRGSYNEQFF. Looking up the rest from reference TRBV9 and TRBJ2-1 gives the full variable domain: DSGVTQTPKHLITATGQRVTLRCSPRSGDLSVYWYQQSLDQGLQFLIQYYNGEERAKGNILERFSAQQFPDLHSELNLSSLELGDSALYFCASSVGDRGSYNEQFFGPGTRLTVL.

V gene TRBV15 combines with J gene TRBJ1-2; D is possibly TRBD1 (5 bases). The CDR3 covers 13 residues. Germline V lookup: CDR1 LNHNV, CDR2 YYDKDF (reference sequence). The V end was cut by 9 bases, the J end by 8 bases, with 19 bases between. The CDR3 sequence is CATGRGEGSGYTF. The DNA of the CDR3 is TGTGCCACGGGGCGAGGGGAGGGTTCGGGCTACACCTTC.

This clone was detected only once. The rearrangement uses TRBV19 and TRBJ1-1, with D possibly TRBD1 on 6 matching bases. The CDR3 has 15 amino acids. Between the trimmed V and J ends, which lost 5 bases and 3 bases, there was a span of 16 bases. Per germline, CDR1 LNHDA and CDR2 SQIVND (reference sequence). CDR3: CASSATGQSYTEAFF. In DNA, the CDR3 is TGTGCCAGTAGTGCCACCGGACAGTCCTACACTGAAGCTTTCTTT.

This sequence joins TRBV27 and TRBJ1-2; weak D call: TRBD1 (5 bases). V gave up 3 bases and J gave up 4 bases, with 9 bases separating them. This CDR3 is 13 amino acids long. Germline lookup yields CDR1 MNHEY and CDR2 SMNVEV (reference sequence). The chain's CDR3 is CASSLGGGYGYTF. CDR3 nucleotide sequence: TGTGCCAGCAGTTTGGGGGGGGGCTATGGCTACACCTTC.

CDR3 bases: TGTGCCAGCAGCCTAGCGGGGGAAAGTCCGAACACTGAAGCTTTCTTT. Translated: CASSLAGESPNTEAFF. The chain is built from TRBV28 and TRBJ1-1; tentatively, D is TRBD1 (5 bases). This CDR3 has 16 amino acids. Trimming pared 6 bases from V and 1 base from J, leaving 18 bases between. Per germline, CDR1 MDHEN and CDR2 SYDVKM.